This TCR beta chain came from a study of beta chain features in type 1 diabetes. Overall study context: Examination spanned 100 million to 120 million sorted cells from all samples. Findings of the study overall: All four CD4+ subsets from Type 1 diabetes patients carried moderately but significantly shorter TCRB CDR3s. Still unanswered here is whether HLA type influences TCRB rearrangement.

Averaging roughly 120 mL, one heparinised blood draw came from each individual donor. A word on this clone: Its target is unknown.

CDR3 length: 15 amino acids. Germline V gene data show CDR1 as MGHDK and CDR2 as SYGVNS. V dropped 2 bases and J dropped 0 bases, with 11 bases sitting between them. The sequenced template was cDNA made from the entire isolated RNA. Generated by immunoSEQ multiplex PCR, the TCRdb table keeps only in-frame clones and is missing some. The repertoire has fewer than 300,000 clones, 20% of them found once; the top ten carry 0.028%. The genes are TRBV25-1 and TRBJ2-7; D might be TRBD1 (5 bases). Sequenced input: naive CD4+ T cells from blood. The receptor was derived from a woman in her thirties or forties with type 1 diabetes. CDR3 nucleotide sequence: TGTGCCAGCAGTGAACTACAGGCCAGCTCCTACGAGCAGTACTTC. This sequence encodes CASSELQASSYEQYF.